Each of the 14 T cell receptor beta chains below was sequenced from the same sample in a study of PD-L1 blockade in urothelial cancer. Time point of the sample: pretreatment peripheral blood. Using immunoSEQ multiplex PCR, the repertoire was profiled, and TCRdb retains in-frame clones only, with some absent. The sample consists of some 57,000 clones, 84% of them appearing once. This specimen was PBMCs, taken around atezolizumab (anti-PD-L1) treatment. Receptor source: a man over 45 with urothelial cancer.

The J gene is TRBJ2-7, the V gene TRBV5-1; TRBD1 aligns across 11 bases. Germline-derived CDR1 and CDR2 are SGHRS and YFSETQ. CDR3 length: 15 amino acids. V lost 3 bases, J lost 3 bases, and 5 bases stayed unmatched. Here the CDR3 DNA reads TGCGCCAGCAGCTCCGAAGGGACAGGGGGCTACGAGCAGTACTTC. Translated: CASSSEGTGGYEQYF. The full variable domain, completed using reference TRBV5-1 and TRBJ2-7, is KAGVTQTPRYLIKTRGQQVTLSCSPISGHRSVSWYQQTPGQGLQFLFEYFSETQRNKGNFPGRFSGRQFSNSRSEMNVSTLELGDSALYLCASSSEGTGGYEQYFGPGTRLTVT.

The chain combines TRBV27 with TRBJ2-5, with D possibly TRBD2 on 5 matching bases. The CDR3 is 12 amino acids. V lost 3 bases, J lost 9 bases, and 11 bases lay in between. CDR1 MNHEY and CDR2 SMNVEV come from the germline V gene (reference sequence). The DNA of the CDR3 is TGTGCCAGCAGTTTTTTTGGGAGACCCCAGTACTTC. Translating gives CASSFFGRPQYF.

This clone was seen a handful of times. Its ends do not fully match the called genes, so a read error is possible. V usage is TRBV5-1 and J usage is TRBJ2-2, with 7 positions matching TRBD2. The germline gives CDR1 SGHRS, CDR2 YFSETQ. The CDR3 contains 17 residues. The CDR3 DNA reads as TGCGCCAGCACCTTGGTCGGGGGAGGGAGGAACACCGGGGAGCTGTTTTTT. It encodes CASTLVGGGRNTGELFF.

The J gene is TRBJ2-2, the V gene TRBV30; unclear D gene. From germline, CDR1 is GTSNPN and CDR2 SVGIG (reference sequence). The CDR3 has 13 residues. Deletions cut 3 bases from V and 1 base from J, with 6 bases between. Here the CDR3 reads CAWRYRNTGELFF. The CDR3 DNA sequence: TGTGCCTGGAGATACAGGAACACCGGGGAGCTGTTTTTT.

The J gene is TRBJ1-2, the V gene TRBV6-5, with 7 nucleotides matching TRBD1. There are 14 residues in the CDR3. V lost 3 bases, J lost 2 bases, and 3 bases stayed unmatched. The V gene's germline CDR1 is MNHEY and CDR2 SVGAGI. CDR3 protein: CASSYAQGNYGYTF. The CDR3 DNA reads as TGTGCCAGCAGTTATGCACAGGGGAACTATGGCTACACCTTC.

This rearrangement joins TRBV7-6 to TRBJ2-3; 10 bases line up with TRBD2. Trimming cost V 3 bases and J 0 bases; bases outside gene matches: 3. This CDR3 comprises 16 residues. Germline V gives CDR1 SGHVS, CDR2 FNYEAQ. The CDR3 loop is CASSFIAGGSTDTQYF. DNA of the CDR3: TGTGCCAGCAGCTTCATAGCGGGGGGCAGCACAGATACGCAGTATTTT.

V is TRBV5-6 and J is TRBJ2-2; TRBD1 is a possible D gene (5 bases). V lost 0 bases and J lost 3, with 12 bases in between. CDR1 is SGHDT and CDR2 is YYEEEE in the germline V gene. The CDR3 runs to 16 residues. The DNA of the CDR3 is TGTGCCAGCAGCTTGGGGGGCAGGGTGCACACCGGGGAGCTGTTTTTT. This codes for CASSLGGRVHTGELFF.

The rearrangement joins TRBV4-3 to TRBJ2-3, with D possibly being TRBD2 (6 bases). Germline assignment: CDR1 LGHNA and CDR2 YSLEER. This CDR3 contains 16 residues. V dropped 0 bases and J dropped 0 bases, with 10 bases sitting between them. The CDR3 DNA is TGCGCCAGCAGCCAAGATTGGAGCGGGAGCACAGATACGCAGTATTTT. The encoded protein is CASSQDWSGSTDTQYF.

The chain employs TRBV28 and TRBJ2-6, with D possibly matching TRBD1 (6 bases). V gave up 6 bases and J gave up 1 base, with 10 bases separating them. This CDR3 contains 15 residues. Germline lookup yields CDR1 MDHEN and CDR2 SYDVKM. CDR3 sequence (DNA): TGTGCCAGCAGCCGACAGGAGTCTGGGGCCAACGTCCTGACTTTC. This gives the protein CASSRQESGANVLTF.

The V call is TRBV29-1, the J call TRBJ2-1, with 11 bases fitting TRBD2. The CDR3 extends over 16 amino acids. CDR1 is SQVTM, CDR2 ANQGSEA, per germline. Unmatched junction bases numbered 5, after V lost 4 bases and J lost 0 bases. CDR3 loop: CSVGPTSGSSYNEQFF. The CDR3 coding sequence is TGCAGCGTTGGACCTACTAGCGGGAGCTCCTACAATGAGCAGTTCTTC.

This sequence joins TRBV6-4 and TRBJ2-1; 9 nucleotides match TRBD2. The CDR3 runs 14 residues. Germline CDR1 reads MRHNA; CDR2 reads SNTAGT. Trimming at V came to 4 bases and at J to 4 bases, leaving 2 bases not matched to a gene. The CDR3 coding sequence is TGTGCCAGCAGTGCGAGCGGGGGGTACAATGAGCAGTTCTTC. It encodes CASSASGGYNEQFF.

This CDR3 is CASSQGAVEGKETQYF. In DNA, the CDR3 is TGTGCCAGCAGCCAAGGGGCCGTGGAGGGGAAAGAGACCCAGTACTTC. V gene TRBV4-2 combines with J gene TRBJ2-5, with a tentative D call TRBD2 (6 bases). Germline CDR1 reads LGHNA; CDR2 reads YNFKEQ. V was pared by 1 base and J by 3 bases, with 15 bases between. CDR3 size: 16 residues.

The chain uses TRBV5-4 and TRBJ2-7, with D perhaps matching TRBD2 (6 bases). Germline V gene lookup returns CDR1 SGHNT and CDR2 YYREEE (reference sequence). This CDR3 spans 14 amino acids. V was trimmed by 3 bases and J by 2 bases, leaving 12 bases between them. Here the CDR3 reads CASSSGTPPYEQYF. The DNA for the CDR3 is TGTGCCAGCAGCTCCGGGACTCCGCCCTACGAGCAGTACTTC.

V and J are TRBV7-3 and TRBJ2-1, with 8 nucleotides matching TRBD1. After removal of 5 bases from V and 8 bases from J, the junction contained 11 bases not matched to a gene. The CDR3 extends over 15 amino acids. Per germline, CDR1 SGHTA and CDR2 FQGTGA. CDR3 bases: TGTGCCAGCAGCCCCAACCCGGGACAGGTTCATGAGCAGTTCTTC. Protein product: CASSPNPGQVHEQFF.